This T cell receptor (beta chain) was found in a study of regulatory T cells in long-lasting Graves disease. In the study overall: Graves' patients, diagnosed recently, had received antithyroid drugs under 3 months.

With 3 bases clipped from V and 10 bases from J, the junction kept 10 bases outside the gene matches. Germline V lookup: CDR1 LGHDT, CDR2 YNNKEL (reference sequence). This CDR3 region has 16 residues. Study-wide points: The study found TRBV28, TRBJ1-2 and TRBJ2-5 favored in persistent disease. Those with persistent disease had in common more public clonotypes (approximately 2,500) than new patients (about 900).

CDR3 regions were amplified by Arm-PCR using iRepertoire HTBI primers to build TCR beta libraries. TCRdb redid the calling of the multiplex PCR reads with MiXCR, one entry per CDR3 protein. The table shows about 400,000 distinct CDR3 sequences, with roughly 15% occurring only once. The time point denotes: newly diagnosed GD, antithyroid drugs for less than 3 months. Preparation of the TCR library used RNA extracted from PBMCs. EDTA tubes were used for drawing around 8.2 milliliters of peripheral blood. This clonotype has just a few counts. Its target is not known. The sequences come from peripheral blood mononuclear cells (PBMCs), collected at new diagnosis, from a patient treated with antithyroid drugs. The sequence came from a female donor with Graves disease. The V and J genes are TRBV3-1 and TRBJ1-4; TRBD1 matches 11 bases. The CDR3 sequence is CASSHNEDRGLGKLFF. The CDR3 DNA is TGTGCCAGCAGCCATAACGAGGACAGGGGGCTTGGAAAACTGTTTTTT.